These T cell receptor beta chains were read from a single sample in a study of blood T cell repertoires in COVID-19. The data were produced by immunoSEQ multiplex PCR, yet TCRdb's version contains in-frame clones alone and is incomplete. The sample lists a few hundred thousand clones, nearly 90% occurring once. Sequencing was performed on peripheral blood. These receptor sequences come from a man between 45 and 60 years old with COVID-19, enrolled during active disease. Each CDR3 is given without its conserved first and last residue. Size is stated for part of the rows, as once, few or many counts, or as a class when the clone is expanded.

V gene	J gene	clone size	CDR3 protein
TRBV20-1	TRBJ2-5	.	SASRTSGGDKETQY
TRBV2	TRBJ1-1	.	ASSRRTRGGTEAF
TRBV21-1	TRBJ1-2	few	ASSKLPRDRAYGYT
TRBV27	TRBJ2-5	.	ASSLSGHHLRETQY
TRBV9	TRBJ2-3	.	ASSEGLATDTQY
TRBV7-9	TRBJ2-3	.	ASSFEGAPNTQY
TRBV9	TRBJ2-1	.	ASSVAASGRGNEQF
TRBV20-1	TRBJ2-1	.	SASSYGRKYNEQF
TRBV6-1	TRBJ1-3	.	ASSERPTNSGNTIY
TRBV4-1	TRBJ1-1	few	ASSQERTGLFTEAF